A single sample is the source of the 22 T cell receptor beta chains below, sequenced in a study of blood T cell repertoires in COVID-19. Sequencing was performed with immunoSEQ multiplex PCR; in TCRdb, only in-frame clones are kept and a portion is missing. The table shows under 300,000 clones, with around 80% occurring only once. Material: peripheral blood. The receptors shown here come from a human donor in a cohort sampled during active COVID-19.

V gene TRBV19 combines with J gene TRBJ2-6, with D unclear. Per the germline V gene, CDR1 is LNHDA and CDR2 is SQIVND (reference sequence). The V end lost 4 bases, the J end lost 0 bases, and 4 bases lay between the germline ends. The length of the CDR3 is 14 residues. The CDR3 sequence is CASSRGSGANVLTF. The CDR3, as DNA: TGTGCCAGTAGTAGAGGCTCTGGGGCCAACGTCCTGACTTTC.

The V gene is TRBV5-4, the J gene TRBJ2-1; D is perhaps TRBD1 (6 bases). V lost 6 bases to trimming and J lost 5 bases, with 18 bases between them. The CDR3 runs to 15 residues. CDR1 is SGHNT and CDR2 is YYREEE in the germline V gene (reference sequence). This chain's CDR3 is CASKQPPGHDNEQFF. Here the CDR3 DNA reads TGTGCCAGCAAACAACCTCCGGGACACGACAATGAGCAGTTCTTC.

The chain uses TRBV5-1 and TRBJ2-5; D not resolved. V dropped 1 base and J dropped 2 bases, with 12 bases sitting between them. Germline lookup yields CDR1 SGHRS and CDR2 YFSETQ. The CDR3 has 15 residues. CDR3: CASSLNVGQQETQYF. DNA for the CDR3: TGCGCCAGCAGCTTGAATGTTGGGCAGCAAGAGACCCAGTACTTC.

The genes are TRBV24-1 and TRBJ1-5, with 7 bases identical to TRBD1. Trimming removed 2 bases from V and 7 bases from J; junction bases left unmatched: 4. The CDR3 has 14 amino acids. Germline V gene lookup returns CDR1 KGHDR and CDR2 SFDVKD. Written as DNA, the CDR3 is TGTGCCACCAGTGATTCGGGACAGTGGCAGCCCCAGCATTTT. It is translated as CATSDSGQWQPQHF.

V is TRBV28 and J is TRBJ2-7, with D perhaps matching TRBD2 (6 bases). From germline, CDR1 is MDHEN and CDR2 SYDVKM. The CDR3 has 14 residues. Trimming shortened V by 5 bases and J by 3 bases, and 14 bases separated the two germline ends. The CDR3 here is CASSPIGGIYEQYF. In DNA form, the CDR3 reads TGTGCCAGCAGTCCTATCGGAGGGATCTACGAGCAGTACTTC.

The chain combines TRBV5-1 with TRBJ2-1; D is perhaps TRBD1 (7 bases). Trimming took off 8 bases at V and 7 bases at J, with 19 bases between the two ends. The CDR3 runs 14 residues. Looked up from germline, CDR1 is SGHRS and CDR2 is YFSETQ. CDR3 region: CASLGGTEINEQFF. CDR3 DNA: TGCGCCAGTCTTGGAGGGACAGAGATTAATGAGCAGTTCTTC.

The chain combines TRBV5-1 with TRBJ2-5; D might be TRBD1 (5 bases). This CDR3 is 14 amino acids long. Per the germline V gene, CDR1 is SGHRS and CDR2 is YFSETQ. The V end lost 4 bases, the J end lost 3 bases, and 13 bases lay between the germline ends. The DNA of the CDR3 is TGCGCCAGCAGCGGGGCGACTTTAGAAGAGACCCAGTACTTC. Translated, it gives CASSGATLEETQYF.

The CDR3, as DNA: TGTGCCAGCAGCTCAAGCGCGACAGGCAATTCACCCCTCCACTTT. Its protein is CASSSSATGNSPLHF. The chain combines TRBV7-3 with TRBJ1-6, with a possible D match to TRBD1 (6 bases). Trimming pared 4 bases from V and 7 bases from J, leaving 14 bases between. The CDR3 has 15 residues. Germline V gene sequence: CDR1 SGHTA, CDR2 FQGTGA. The whole variable domain, filled in from reference TRBV7-3 and TRBJ1-6, reads GAGVSQTPSNKVTEKGKYVELRCDPISGHTALYWYRQSLGQGPEFLIYFQGTGAADDSGLPNDRFFAVRPEGSVSTLKIQRTERGDSAVYLCASSSSATGNSPLHFGNGTRLTVT.

The V gene is TRBV15, the J gene TRBJ1-4, with D perhaps TRBD1 (5 bases). CDR3 length: 14 residues. CDR1 is LNHNV, CDR2 YYDKDF, per germline (reference sequence). V dropped 1 base and J dropped 4 bases, with 7 bases sitting between them. The CDR3 nucleotides read TGTGCCACCAGCAGAGTAGGGGATAATGAAAAACTGTTTTTT. Protein: CATSRVGDNEKLFF.

This clone was recorded a few times. In DNA form, the CDR3 reads TGTGCCAGCTCACTCTCGGGAAACATCCATGAGCAGTTCTTC. Amino acids: CASSLSGNIHEQFF. The chain uses TRBV18 and TRBJ2-1, with a tentative D call TRBD2 (5 bases). Trimming cost V 4 bases and J 8 bases, with 15 bases left between them. The length of the CDR3 is 14 residues. The germline gives CDR1 KGHSH, CDR2 LQKENI.

This sequence joins TRBV5-1 and TRBJ2-5; 11 bases are a match to TRBD2. Germline CDR1 and CDR2: SGHRS and YFSETQ. J gave up 2 bases and V 3 bases, and 6 bases lay outside the gene matches. The CDR3 runs to 16 residues. The chain's CDR3 is CASSSSGRSGQETQYF. The CDR3 bases are TGCGCCAGCAGCTCTAGCGGGAGGTCGGGACAAGAGACCCAGTACTTC.

The chain has TRBV28 and TRBJ2-7; D uncertain. Germline V lookup: CDR1 MDHEN, CDR2 SYDVKM. The CDR3 runs to 14 residues. V was clipped by 4 bases and J by 1 base, with 11 bases between them. CDR3 residues: CASSYSRLSYEQYF. CDR3 bases: TGTGCCAGCAGTTATTCTCGACTTTCCTACGAGCAGTACTTC. The full variable domain, rest sourced from reference TRBV28 and TRBJ2-7, is DVKVTQSSRYLVKRTGEKVFLECVQDMDHENMFWYRQDPGLGLRLIYFSYDVKMKEKGDIPEGYSVSREKKERFSLILESASTNQTSMYLCASSYSRLSYEQYFGPGTRLTVT.

The count of this clone is one. A read error may be the cause here, since a much bigger clone is one base away. The chain uses TRBV27 and TRBJ2-7; D ambiguous. CDR1 is MNHEY, CDR2 SMNVEV, per germline (reference sequence). This CDR3 contains 11 residues. Trimming left V 2 bases short and J 3 bases short, with 2 bases between. The CDR3 DNA sequence: TGTGCCAGCAGTTTACTCTACGAGCAGTACTTC. Translating it yields CASSLLYEQYF.

The V gene is TRBV14, the J gene TRBJ1-2, with D unclear. The CDR3 length is 12 residues. The germline V and J ends were trimmed by 2 bases and 3 bases, with 4 bases remaining between them. Germline loops: CDR1 SGHDN, CDR2 FVKESK. The CDR3: CASSQSDYGYTF. In DNA form, the CDR3 reads TGTGCCAGCAGCCAATCCGACTATGGCTACACCTTC.

This rearrangement joins TRBV27 to TRBJ1-2; no definite D call. CDR1 is MNHEY and CDR2 is SMNVEV in the germline V gene (reference sequence). V shed 6 bases and J shed 6 bases, with 14 bases lying between them. This CDR3 region has 13 residues. In nucleotides, the CDR3 is TGTGCCAGCAGCCAAACCCTGGCAGATGGCTACACCTTC. Translation: CASSQTLADGYTF.

The rearrangement joins TRBV12-3 or TRBV12-4 to TRBJ1-1; TRBD1 agrees at 7 bases. This CDR3 has 13 residues. The V segment lost 5 bases and the J segment 5 bases; nucleotides outside the gene matches: 5. The CDR3, as DNA: TGTGCCAGCAGTCTGACAGGGTGGACTGAAGCTTTCTTT. It encodes CASSLTGWTEAFF.

A single count supports this clone. This chain connects TRBV28 to TRBJ2-1; 10 bases align to TRBD2. Germline V CDR1 and CDR2: MDHEN, SYDVKM. This CDR3 region has 16 residues. Germline trimming cut 6 bases from V and 2 bases from J; bases unmatched to any gene: 7. The CDR3 sequence: CASRRTSGITYNEQFF. The CDR3 region has the DNA TGTGCCAGCAGGCGTACTAGCGGGATTACCTACAATGAGCAGTTCTTC.

The genes are TRBV19 and TRBJ2-1; 7 bases are a match to TRBD1. Germline CDR1 and CDR2: LNHDA and SQIVND (reference sequence). The junction had 11 bases not matched to a gene; V was cut back by 7 bases and J by 5 bases. CDR3 length equals 15 residues. CDR3 sequence reads: CASTNPRGRNNEQFF. DNA of the CDR3: TGTGCCAGTACTAACCCGAGGGGGCGAAACAATGAGCAGTTCTTC.

The V gene is TRBV27, the J gene TRBJ2-5; D remains ambiguous. The CDR3 is 13 residues long. V lost 5 bases to trimming and J lost 7 bases, with 14 bases between them. Germline V gene lookup returns CDR1 MNHEY and CDR2 SMNVEV (reference sequence). In DNA, the CDR3 is TGTGCCAGCAGTCCAGAGGTGAAAGGGACCCAGTACTTC. This gives the protein CASSPEVKGTQYF.

The V and J genes are TRBV11-2 and TRBJ2-3; the D gene is possibly TRBD2 (6 bases). The CDR3 sequence is 14 residues long. Germline CDR1 SGHAT, CDR2 FQNNGV. V was trimmed by 1 base and J by 3 bases, leaving 8 bases between them. The CDR3 DNA is TGTGCCAGCAGCTTAGGACTAGAGACAGATACGCAGTATTTT. This encodes CASSLGLETDTQYF. Supplemented by reference TRBV11-2 and TRBJ2-3, the full variable domain reads EAGVAQSPRYKIIEKRQSVAFWCNPISGHATLYWYQQILGQGPKLLIQFQNNGVVDDSQLPKDRFSAERLKGVDSTLKIQPAKLEDSAVYLCASSLGLETDTQYFGPGTRLTVL.

The chain carries TRBV5-6 and TRBJ1-1, with 9 bases that match TRBD1. Germline CDR1 SGHDT, CDR2 YYEEEE. This CDR3 is 16 amino acids long. The junction had 14 bases not matched to a gene; V was cut back by 4 bases and J by 7 bases. The CDR3 bases are TGTGCCAGCAGCCCGGACAGGGGCGGGGGGTTGATTGAAGCTTTCTTT. This codes for CASSPDRGGGLIEAFF.

The chain joins TRBV5-1 to TRBJ1-1; possible D gene TRBD1, 6 bases. Per germline, CDR1 SGHRS and CDR2 YFSETQ. The CDR3 totals 13 residues. Trimming shortened V by 3 bases and J by 11 bases, and 17 bases separated the two germline ends. The CDR3 DNA is TGCGCCAGCAGCTCGGGAGGCAGGGGACTTGCTTTCTTT. As protein: CASSSGGRGLAFF. Full variable domain (remainder filled in from reference TRBV5-1 and TRBJ1-1): KAGVTQTPRYLIKTRGQQVTLSCSPISGHRSVSWYQQTPGQGLQFLFEYFSETQRNKGNFPGRFSGRQFSNSRSEMNVSTLELGDSALYLCASSSGGRGLAFFGQGTRLTVV.